The following is a TCR beta chain sequence with its context. Its antigen is unknown. The PCR employed 60 Vbeta primers together with 13 Jbeta primers. Using immunoSEQ multiplex PCR, the repertoire was profiled, and TCRdb retains in-frame clones only, with some absent. The listing contains some 150,000 clones. Per the germline V gene, CDR1 is MNHEY and CDR2 is SVGAGI. V lost 2 bases and J 8 bases, leaving 13 bases between the germline ends. This CDR3 is 14 amino acids long. This entry belongs to a study of cytomegalovirus exposure and HLA in healthy donors. Whole-study context: For the approximately 360 genotyped donors, approximately 83% fell within the Caucasian-associated ancestry cluster.

Regarding the study as a whole: Immune exposure information comprised only CMV serostatus. Other equally common chains were less clonally expanded than HLA-associated TCR beta chains, a later analysis showed.

The chain combines TRBV6-5 with TRBJ2-1; no clear D gene. Sequencing was done on a sample of PBMCs. The receptor was derived from a woman between 18 and 29 years old in good health and CMV-seronegative. The CDR3 DNA reads as TGTGCCAGCAGTTACGACTCCTTTATGTATGAGCAGTTCTTC. Translation gives CASSYDSFMYEQFF.